The 20 T cell receptor beta chains listed next were all sequenced from one sample in a study of blood T cell repertoires in COVID-19. Clones were read by immunoSEQ multiplex PCR, and TCRdb kept only the in-frame ones, dropping some. The data contain about 170,000 clones, around 86% of them singletons. Sequences were obtained from peripheral blood. These receptors all stem from an elderly woman in a cohort sampled during active or convalescent COVID-19.

The J gene is TRBJ2-5, the V gene TRBV5-4; 9 nucleotides align to TRBD1. V trimming: 3 bases; J trimming: 3 bases; junction bases outside the gene matches: 3. Looked up from germline, CDR1 is SGHNT and CDR2 is YYREEE (reference sequence). The CDR3 has 14 amino acids. CDR3 bases: TGTGCCAGCAGCTCCCGGACAGGGGAAGAGACCCAGTACTTC. Its translation is CASSSRTGEETQYF. The whole variable domain, remainder taken from reference TRBV5-4 and TRBJ2-5, is ETGVTQSPTHLIKTRGQQVTLRCSSQSGHNTVSWYQQALGQGPQFIFQYYREEENGRGNFPPRFSGLQFPNYSSELNVNALELDDSALYLCASSSRTGEETQYFGPGTRLLVL.

The rearrangement joins TRBV3-1 (or the pseudogene TRBV3-2) to TRBJ2-3, with unresolved D. Germline V gene data show CDR1 as LGHDT and CDR2 as YNNKEL (reference sequence). V was cut by 0 bases and J by 1 base, with 2 bases left in between. The CDR3 is 13 amino acids. This chain's CDR3 is CASSQDGTDTQYF. CDR3 DNA: TGTGCCAGCAGCCAAGACGGCACAGATACGCAGTATTTT.

V gene TRBV18 combines with J gene TRBJ1-2; the match to TRBD1 covers 8 bases. This CDR3 is built from 13 residues. Trimming cost V 6 bases and J 5 bases; bases outside gene matches: 5. The germline V gene has CDR1 KGHSH and CDR2 LQKENI. Here the CDR3 DNA reads TGTGCCAGCTCTCCCAGGACAGGGTATGGCTACACCTTC. Translation: CASSPRTGYGYTF.

The chain couples TRBV19 to TRBJ1-5; D uncertain. The V gene's germline CDR1 is LNHDA and CDR2 SQIVND (reference sequence). This CDR3 comprises 14 residues. V was shortened by 1 base and J by 0 bases, with 4 bases between the two germline ends. The CDR3 nucleotides are TGTGCCAGTAGTATAGTTAATAGCAATCAGCCCCAGCATTTT. Its translation: CASSIVNSNQPQHF.

This clone was counted between two and nine times. The V and J genes are TRBV7-9 and TRBJ1-4; D possibly corresponds to TRBD1 (5 bases). CDR3 length: 13 residues. The V gene lost 8 bases and the J gene lost 3 bases, with 10 bases spanning the gap. The germline V gene encodes CDR1 SEHNR and CDR2 FQNEAQ (reference sequence). Here the CDR3 reads CASGGTPNEKLFF. CDR3 sequence (DNA): TGTGCCAGCGGGGGGACTCCTAATGAAAAACTGTTTTTT.

The chain joins TRBV29-1 to TRBJ2-3; D call uncertain. V was pared by 8 bases and J by 2 bases, with 11 bases between. Germline CDR1 SQVTM, CDR2 ANQGSEA. The CDR3 is made up of 12 amino acids. The CDR3 reads CSLRLNTDTQYF. DNA for the CDR3: TGCAGCCTTCGACTTAACACAGATACGCAGTATTTT.

The DNA of the CDR3 is TGTGCCTGGGGCCAGGGGAGGGGTGAGCAGTTCTTC. Encoded protein: CAWGQGRGEQFF. This sequence joins TRBV30 and TRBJ2-1; the D gene is possibly TRBD2 (7 bases). This CDR3 is 12 amino acids long. Germline loops: CDR1 GTSNPN, CDR2 SVGIG (reference sequence). The germline V and J ends were trimmed by 5 bases and 9 bases, with 14 bases remaining between them.

This chain joins TRBV6-5 and TRBJ1-5; the D gene is possibly TRBD1 (6 bases). This CDR3 has 13 amino acids. Germline CDR1 is MNHEY and CDR2 is SVGAGI. The V gene lost 4 bases and the J gene lost 2 bases, with 6 bases spanning the gap. Here the CDR3 DNA reads TGTGCCAGCAGTTCAGGGGGCAATCAGCCCCAGCATTTT. It translates to CASSSGGNQPQHF.

This chain joins TRBV28 and TRBJ2-1; 7 positions match TRBD2. The CDR3 covers 13 residues. Germline V gives CDR1 MDHEN, CDR2 SYDVKM. V shed 4 bases, J shed 7 bases, and the junction held 4 bases outside the gene matches. This CDR3 reads CASSSGGKNEQFF. CDR3 bases: TGTGCCAGCAGTTCCGGGGGGAAAAATGAGCAGTTCTTC.

The CDR3 here is CASSLSSYNEQFF. CDR3 coding DNA: TGTGCCAGCAGTCTTAGCTCCTACAATGAGCAGTTCTTC. This chain uses TRBV6-2 or TRBV6-3 with TRBJ2-1; D is unresolved. The CDR3 covers 13 residues. The germline V gene has CDR1 MNHEY and CDR2 SVGEGT. Trimming left V 5 bases short and J 0 bases short, with 5 bases between.

This clone occurred once. The gene calls are TRBV27 and TRBJ2-1, with 9 bases identical to TRBD1. CDR3 length: 14 amino acids. Germline CDR1 and CDR2: MNHEY and SMNVEV (reference sequence). J lost 4 bases, V lost 3 bases, and 1 base had no gene match. CDR3 in DNA: TGTGCCAGCAGTTTGGGACAGGGTTACAATGAGCAGTTCTTC. Translation gives CASSLGQGYNEQFF.

The rearrangement links TRBV7-9 to TRBJ1-1; the match to TRBD1 covers 9 bases. The CDR3 length is 14 residues. V trimming: 4 bases; J trimming: 6 bases; junction bases outside the gene matches: 6. Germline V CDR1 and CDR2: SEHNR, FQNEAQ (reference sequence). CDR3 nucleotide sequence: TGTGCCAGCAGCTCCGAACAGGGGGCCTCTGAAGCTTTCTTT. Protein product: CASSSEQGASEAFF.

DNA for the CDR3: TGCAGCGTTGAGGGACAGGTTAGCGAGCAGTACTTC. Amino acids: CSVEGQVSEQYF. This chain joins TRBV29-1 and TRBJ2-7, with 8 bases identical to TRBD1. The CDR3 has 12 amino acids. Germline V gene data show CDR1 as SQVTM and CDR2 as ANQGSEA. The junction had 4 bases not matched to a gene; V was cut back by 3 bases and J by 6 bases.

This CDR3 reads CASSTTAGGPYNEQFF. The DNA for the CDR3 is TGTGCCAGTAGTACTACCGCGGGGGGCCCCTACAATGAGCAGTTCTTC. V usage is TRBV19 and J usage is TRBJ2-1, with 8 bases lining up with TRBD2. After removal of 4 bases from V and 2 bases from J, the junction contained 7 bases not matched to a gene. Germline values: CDR1 LNHDA, CDR2 SQIVND (reference sequence). The CDR3 is 16 amino acids.

The rearrangement joins TRBV5-4 to TRBJ1-1; D gene uncertain. Between the trimmed V and J ends, which lost 4 bases and 0 bases, there was a span of 7 bases. Per germline, CDR1 SGHNT and CDR2 YYREEE (reference sequence). CDR3 length: 13 residues. The CDR3 spells CASSVEVNTEAFF. The CDR3 DNA sequence: TGTGCCAGCAGCGTCGAGGTGAACACTGAAGCTTTCTTT.

This clone was found once. This chain connects TRBV4-1 to TRBJ2-3, with 10 bases fitting TRBD2. Germline V gives CDR1 MGHRA, CDR2 YSYEKL. The CDR3 totals 16 residues. The V segment lost 3 bases and the J segment 6 bases; nucleotides outside the gene matches: 9. The CDR3 DNA reads as TGCGCCAGCAGCCAGTTGGTAGCGGGGGGCAGGGATACGCAGTATTTT. Protein product: CASSQLVAGGRDTQYF.

This sequence joins TRBV16 and TRBJ1-1, with D possibly being TRBD1 (6 bases). V was trimmed by 3 bases and J by 7 bases, leaving 15 bases between them. Per germline, CDR1 KGHSY and CDR2 FQNENV. The CDR3 length is 14 residues. Here the CDR3 reads CASSHPQGSYEAFF. The CDR3 coding sequence is TGTGCCAGCAGCCACCCACAGGGATCTTATGAAGCTTTCTTT.

The chain has TRBV28 and TRBJ2-3, with 7 bases aligning to TRBD1. With V trimmed by 6 bases and J by 9 bases, 12 bases remained unmatched. This CDR3 is built from 14 residues. From germline, CDR1 is MDHEN and CDR2 SYDVKM. CDR3 in amino acids: CASSLSPGQATQYF. The CDR3 DNA follows: TGTGCCAGCAGCCTATCTCCTGGACAGGCGACGCAGTATTTT.

The chain has TRBV28 and TRBJ1-2; 11 bases align to TRBD1. CDR3 length equals 14 residues. Germline-derived CDR1 and CDR2 are MDHEN and SYDVKM. The V and J ends lost 6 bases and 4 bases, in that order; junction bases with no gene match: 4. DNA for the CDR3: TGTGCCAGCAGCCAAGGACAGGGGGCCTATGGCTACACCTTC. Amino acids: CASSQGQGAYGYTF.

J is TRBJ1-4 and V is TRBV30; possibly TRBD1 for D (5 bases). The CDR3 totals 13 residues. The germline V gene encodes CDR1 GTSNPN and CDR2 SVGIG (reference sequence). Trimming removed 3 bases at V and 5 bases at J, with 10 bases between. The CDR3, as DNA: TGTGCCTGGAGACGACAGAGCAATGAAAAACTGTTTTTT. Encoded protein: CAWRRQSNEKLFF.